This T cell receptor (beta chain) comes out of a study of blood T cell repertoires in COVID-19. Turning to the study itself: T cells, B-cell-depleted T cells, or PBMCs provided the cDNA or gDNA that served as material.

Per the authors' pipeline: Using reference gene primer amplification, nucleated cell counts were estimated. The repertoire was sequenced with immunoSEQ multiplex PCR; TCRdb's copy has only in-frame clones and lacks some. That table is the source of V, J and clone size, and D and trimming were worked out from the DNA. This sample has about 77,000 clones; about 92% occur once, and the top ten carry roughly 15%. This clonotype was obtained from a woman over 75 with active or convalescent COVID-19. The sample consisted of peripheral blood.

The DNA for the CDR3 is TGCGCCAGCAGCCAAGATTGGTACAGGGGGCAAGGTGGAAACACCATATATTTT. This gives the protein CASSQDWYRGQGGNTIYF. This chain uses TRBV4-3 with TRBJ1-3, with 9 nucleotides matching TRBD1. The CDR3 is 18 residues long. Germline V CDR1 and CDR2: LGHNA, YSLEER. V trimming: 0 bases; J trimming: 3 bases; junction bases outside the gene matches: 9.